These T cell receptor beta chains were read from a single sample in a study of vaccination and CD4 T cells after COVID-19. TCRdb re-called the PCR reads with MiXCR, one entry per CDR3 protein. The data contain 21,000 or so distinct CDR3 sequences, roughly two fifths of them seen just once; the ten biggest clones take up around 5.2%. These receptors lack a known antigen. Sequencing was performed on CD4+ T cells from blood, cultured in vitro, taken about 7 months after SARS-CoV-2 vaccination. The source is a human donor who had recovered from COVID-19. Both conserved end residues are part of each CDR3. Fields, in order: clone size, D gene, J gene, V gene, CDR3 DNA, CDR3 protein. D genes are given only for firm matches. Size values are once, few and many counts, or a class for expanded clones, and some rows have none.

. . TRBJ2-1 TRBV20-1 TGCAGTGCTAGGGGTCAGAAGTTGGATGAGCAGTTCTTC CSARGQKLDEQFF
once . TRBJ2-3 TRBV20-1 TGCAGTGCTAGAATGGCGGGAAACACAGATACGCAGTATTTT CSARMAGNTDTQYF
. TRBD1 TRBJ1-1 TRBV19 TGTGCCTCAAAGGAGGGGGCAGCTTTCTTT CASKEGAAFF
. . TRBJ2-3 TRBV7-2 TGTGCCAGCAGCTTAGGCCCGGGAGACACAGATACGCAGTATTTT CASSLGPGDTDTQYF
. . TRBJ2-1 TRBV6-5 TGTGCCAGCAGTTATATTAGGTCCCCCCCAAACAATGAGCAGTTCTTC CASSYIRSPPNNEQFF
. . TRBJ1-1 TRBV20-1 TGCAGTGCTCCTGACGGTTTAACGGTGGCCCTAAACACTGAAGCTTTCTTT CSAPDGLTVALNTEAFF
few TRBD2 TRBJ2-1 TRBV24-1 TGTGCCACCAGTGACGAACCCGGGACTAGCGGGAGGGTGCAGTTCTTC CATSDEPGTSGRVQFF
. TRBD1 TRBJ2-3 TRBV7-2 TGTGCCAGCACCCCGGGACAGGGAACAGATACGCAGTATTTT CASTPGQGTDTQYF
. . TRBJ2-7 TRBV7-2 TGTGCCAGCAGCTTAGGGCGAGACATTCCCTCCTACGAGCAGTACTTC CASSLGRDIPSYEQYF
. TRBD2 TRBJ2-5 TRBV28 TGTGCCAGCAGGATCGGAAGCGGGACGGAGACCCAGTACTTC CASRIGSGTETQYF
. . TRBJ2-5 TRBV7-3 TGTGCCAGCAGCCCAATTAATGCGGGTTATGAGACCCAGTACTTC CASSPINAGYETQYF
. . TRBJ2-5 TRBV29-1 TGCAGCGCGCTCGGATCAGGGGACGGGGGGACCCAGTACTTC CSALGSGDGGTQYF
few TRBD1 TRBJ1-6 TRBV28 TGTGCCAGCAGAAAGGACAGGGGTCCGTCACCCCTCCACTTT CASRKDRGPSPLHF
. TRBD1 TRBJ1-5 TRBV10-2 TGCGCCAGCAGTGAGCAGGGGGCTTGGGGGCAGCCCCAGCATTTT CASSEQGAWGQPQHF
. TRBD1 TRBJ1-6 TRBV2 TGTGCCAGCTGGACAGGGGGGGATTCACCCCTCCACTTT CASWTGGDSPLHF
. TRBD2 TRBJ2-1 TRBV20-1 TGCAGTGCCCCTTCTTGGCGGGAGGGCCGCTACAATGAGCAGTTCTTC CSAPSWREGRYNEQFF
few . TRBJ1-1 TRBV10-3 TGTGCCATCAGTGGACAGGCCAACACTGAAGCTTTCTTT CAISGQANTEAFF
few . TRBJ2-3 TRBV7-3 TGTGCCAGCAGCAGGTTCGACAGTGATACGCAGTATTTT CASSRFDSDTQYF
. . TRBJ2-3 TRBV9 TGTGCCAGCAGCGTGACACTTAGCACAGATACGCAGTATTTT CASSVTLSTDTQYF
. TRBD2 TRBJ2-7 TRBV6-1 TGTGCCAGCAGTGAAGGACTAGCGGGATCCTACGAGCAGTACTTC CASSEGLAGSYEQYF
few . TRBJ1-2 TRBV28 TGTGCCAGCAGTATAGGGACGGACTATGGCTACACCTTC CASSIGTDYGYTF
few TRBD1 TRBJ1-4 TRBV7-9 TGTGCCAGCAGCTTTGGACAGGGAGTATTGGAAAAACTGTTTTTT CASSFGQGVLEKLFF
few . TRBJ1-5 TRBV20-1 TGCAGTGCTAGAGATGGGGTCTCGCATCAGCCCCAGCATTTT CSARDGVSHQPQHF